The 13 T cell receptor beta chains given below trace back to one sample, sequenced in a study of beta chain features in type 1 diabetes. Expressed TCRB transcripts were sequenced after all isolated RNA was converted to cDNA. Only in-frame clones appear in the TCRdb table, and some are missing; sequencing was by immunoSEQ multiplex PCR. Seen here are a few hundred thousand clones, roughly 12% observed once, and the top ten hold around 0.015%. The sequencing input was naive CD4+ T cells from blood. The receptors stem from a man younger than 35 in good health.

The J gene is TRBJ1-4, the V gene TRBV30; TRBD1 might be the D (6 bases). There are 15 residues in the CDR3. The germline CDR1 and CDR2 sequences are GTSNPN and SVGIG (reference sequence). The V end lost 0 bases, the J end lost 8 bases, and 16 bases lay between the germline ends. The CDR3 region is CAWSVRSGVWEKLFF. CDR3 nucleotides: TGTGCCTGGAGTGTAAGGTCAGGGGTCTGGGAAAAACTGTTTTTT.

V is TRBV7-2 and J is TRBJ2-7; 7 nucleotides agree with TRBD2. The J segment lost 1 base and the V segment lost 6 bases, leaving 9 bases of the junction unmatched. Germline V gene data show CDR1 as SGHTA and CDR2 as FQGNSA. CDR3 size: 15 residues. CDR3 sequence reads: CASRNPGEGSYEQYF. DNA for the CDR3: TGTGCCAGCAGAAATCCCGGGGAGGGATCCTACGAGCAGTACTTC. Full variable domain (remainder filled in from reference TRBV7-2 and TRBJ2-7): GAGVSQSPSNKVTEKGKDVELRCDPISGHTALYWYRQSLGQGLEFLIYFQGNSAPDKSGLPSDRFSAERTGGSVSTLTIQRTQQEDSAVYLCASRNPGEGSYEQYFGPGTRLTVT.

This clone was detected a few times. The chain joins TRBV7-9 to TRBJ1-2, with 9 bases lining up with TRBD1. Per the germline V gene, CDR1 is SEHNR and CDR2 is FQNEAQ (reference sequence). V lost 4 bases, J lost 8 bases, and 8 bases stayed unmatched. CDR3 size: 14 residues. CDR3 amino acids: CASSSDRGWSGYTF. The DNA for the CDR3 is TGTGCCAGCAGCTCGGACAGGGGATGGTCGGGCTACACCTTC.

This clone was detected only a few times. The chain uses TRBV9 and TRBJ2-1; 11 nucleotides line up with TRBD2. Germline values: CDR1 SGDLS, CDR2 YYNGEE. The CDR3 is made up of 16 amino acids. V was clipped by 4 bases and J by 3 bases; unmatched bases: 6. CDR3 DNA: TGTGCCAGCAGCTCCCCCGGGACTAGCGGCTACAATGAGCAGTTCTTC. Its protein is CASSSPGTSGYNEQFF.

This chain's CDR3 is CASRKLAGEYNEQFF. Here the CDR3 DNA reads TGTGCCAGCAGAAAACTAGCGGGAGAGTACAATGAGCAGTTCTTC. This sequence joins TRBV6-6 and TRBJ2-1; 11 nucleotides match TRBD2. The CDR3 loop spans 15 amino acids. Germline V gene data show CDR1 as MNHNY and CDR2 as SVGAGI (reference sequence). V shed 6 bases, J shed 4 bases, and the junction held 5 bases outside the gene matches.

This chain connects TRBV19 to TRBJ1-4; TRBD1 matches 8 bases. The germline V gene encodes CDR1 LNHDA and CDR2 SQIVND (reference sequence). This CDR3 is 13 amino acids long. The ends lost 3 bases at V and 8 bases at J; junction bases unmatched: 2. The CDR3 reads CASSMDREEKLFF. The CDR3 DNA reads as TGTGCCAGTAGTATGGACAGGGAGGAAAAACTGTTTTTT.

The J gene is TRBJ2-3, the V gene TRBV4-1; D is undetermined. CDR3 length: 16 amino acids. The V and J ends lost 1 base and 2 bases respectively, with 13 bases between them. Germline V gene lookup returns CDR1 MGHRA and CDR2 YSYEKL. CDR3 sequence: CASSQALSFSTDTQYF. The CDR3 region has the DNA TGCGCCAGCAGCCAAGCCCTTAGCTTCTCCACAGATACGCAGTATTTT.

This clone has more than one count but fewer than ten. The chain links TRBV4-3 to TRBJ2-3, with TRBD1 matching 7 bases. This CDR3 contains 16 residues. Germline lookup yields CDR1 LGHNA and CDR2 YSLEER. V shed 1 base and J 5 bases; nucleotides not matched to a gene: 9. The CDR3 loop reads CASSQGQGGPVDTQYF. CDR3 in DNA: TGCGCCAGCAGCCAAGGCCAAGGGGGCCCGGTAGATACGCAGTATTTT.

As to this clone: Other DNA sequences in the sample encode the same CDR3. CDR3 sequence: CASSVAGHSNQPQHF. Here the CDR3 DNA reads TGTGCCAGCAGCGTAGCCGGTCATAGCAATCAGCCCCAGCATTTT. This rearrangement joins TRBV9 to TRBJ1-5; D uncertain. Looked up from germline, CDR1 is SGDLS and CDR2 is YYNGEE. The CDR3 spans 15 residues. V lost 0 bases and J lost 0, with 7 bases in between.

This clone was picked up a small number of times. The chain joins TRBV19 to TRBJ2-1; 9 nucleotides line up with TRBD2. The V and J ends lost 1 base and 7 bases, in that order; junction bases with no gene match: 8. This CDR3 spans 16 amino acids. Looked up from germline, CDR1 is LNHDA and CDR2 is SQIVND (reference sequence). In DNA, the CDR3 is TGTGCCAGTAGTATAGTAGGCGGGAGGGCCATGAATGAGCAGTTCTTC. This encodes CASSIVGGRAMNEQFF.

The chain carries TRBV30 and TRBJ1-2; D may be TRBD1 (5 bases). This CDR3 spans 12 amino acids. Trimming left V 5 bases short and J 5 bases short, with 12 bases between. The germline CDR1 and CDR2 sequences are GTSNPN and SVGIG (reference sequence). CDR3 in amino acids: CAWADRAYGYTF. CDR3 nucleotide sequence: TGTGCCTGGGCAGACAGAGCTTATGGCTACACCTTC.

A few counts support this clone. This chain joins TRBV11-2 and TRBJ2-7; D may be TRBD2 (7 bases). This CDR3 region has 14 residues. Trimming pared 5 bases from V and 6 bases from J, leaving 17 bases between. CDR1 and CDR2 (germline): SGHAT, FQNNGV. CDR3 amino acids: CASSGGGGYREQYF. The CDR3 DNA follows: TGTGCCAGCAGCGGAGGGGGGGGCTACCGCGAGCAGTACTTC.

This clone occurred a few times. The chain links TRBV19 to TRBJ2-6; TRBD1 is a possible D gene (5 bases). CDR3 size: 16 residues. Trimming removed 8 bases at V and 4 bases at J, with 18 bases between. The germline gives CDR1 LNHDA, CDR2 SQIVND (reference sequence). The CDR3 reads CASLRIRGSGANVLTF. DNA for the CDR3: TGTGCCAGTCTACGCATAAGGGGTTCCGGGGCCAACGTCCTGACTTTC.